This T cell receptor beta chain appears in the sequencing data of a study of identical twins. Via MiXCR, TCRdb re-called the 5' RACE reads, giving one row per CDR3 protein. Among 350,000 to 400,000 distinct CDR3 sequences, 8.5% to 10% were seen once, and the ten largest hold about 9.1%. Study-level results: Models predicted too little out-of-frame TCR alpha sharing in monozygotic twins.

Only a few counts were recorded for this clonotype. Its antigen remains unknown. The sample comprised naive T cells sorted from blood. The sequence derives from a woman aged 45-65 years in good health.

The DNA of the CDR3 is TGTGCCAGCAGCTTAATCGGGAACACTGAAGCTTTCTTT. Translation: CASSLIGNTEAFF. This rearrangement joins TRBV11-2 to TRBJ1-1; D remains unclear. Trimming removed 2 bases from V and 1 base from J, with 5 bases in between. From germline, CDR1 is SGHAT and CDR2 FQNNGV. This CDR3 comprises 13 residues. Together with reference TRBV11-2 and TRBJ1-1, the CDR3 gives the full variable domain: EAGVAQSPRYKIIEKRQSVAFWCNPISGHATLYWYQQILGQGPKLLIQFQNNGVVDDSQLPKDRFSAERLKGVDSTLKIQPAKLEDSAVYLCASSLIGNTEAFFGQGTRLTVV.